Shown below are 18 T cell receptor beta chains from a single sample sequenced in a study of CD8 T cells in Susac syndrome. Random hexamers were used to reverse transcribe 0.5 to 1 ug of RNA. TCRdb independently ran MiXCR on the immunoSEQ multiplex PCR reads; one entry per CDR3 protein. The table shows fewer than 200,000 distinct CDR3 sequences, with 90% to 95% occurring only once. The sequenced sample was CD4+ T cells from PBMCs. Every receptor here comes from a human donor in good health.

The chain couples TRBV19 to TRBJ1-5; 7 nucleotides line up with TRBD1. The CDR3 is 14 residues long. The germline V gene has CDR1 LNHDA and CDR2 SQIVND (reference sequence). V was pared by 5 bases and J by 4 bases, with 5 bases of the junction left unmatched. CDR3 residues: CASSVGQLNQPQHF. As DNA, the CDR3 is TGTGCCAGTAGTGTGGGACAGCTTAATCAGCCCCAGCATTTT.

The chain is built from TRBV5-1 and TRBJ2-5; D is unresolved. The CDR3 extends over 14 amino acids. Germline V gives CDR1 SGHRS, CDR2 YFSETQ. Trimming removed 4 bases from V and 3 bases from J, with 13 bases in between. The CDR3 region is CASSIDSPKETQYF. The CDR3 bases are TGCGCCAGCAGCATCGACTCTCCTAAAGAGACCCAGTACTTC.

The rearrangement uses TRBV3-1 and TRBJ1-1; perhaps TRBD1 as D (5 bases). Trimming left V 3 bases short and J 4 bases short, with 6 bases between. Germline CDR1 and CDR2: LGHDT and YNNKEL (reference sequence). CDR3 length: 12 amino acids. CDR3 nucleotides: TGTGCCAGCAGCCATGGGGGCACTGAAGCTTTCTTT. Its protein is CASSHGGTEAFF.

The V gene is TRBV3-1, the J gene TRBJ2-2; tentative D call: TRBD2 (6 bases). The CDR3 length is 15 residues. Trimming pared 2 bases from V and 9 bases from J, leaving 16 bases between. Germline CDR1 and CDR2: LGHDT and YNNKEL (reference sequence). CDR3 DNA sequence: TGTGCCAGCAGCCAATCGGGGACTGTGCTGAGGGAGCTGTTTTTT. Translation gives CASSQSGTVLRELFF.

This chain joins TRBV18 and TRBJ1-5; no clear D gene. The CDR3 has 14 residues. Germline V gene sequence: CDR1 KGHSH, CDR2 LQKENI. Trimming cost V 0 bases and J 1 base, with 4 bases left between them. This CDR3 reads CASSPPDSNQPQHF. The CDR3 nucleotides are TGTGCCAGCTCACCACCGGACAGCAATCAGCCCCAGCATTTT.

The rearrangement uses TRBV28 and TRBJ2-2; no definite D call. V lost 8 bases and J lost 5, with 12 bases in between. Per germline, CDR1 MDHEN and CDR2 SYDVKM. The CDR3 contains 13 residues. The CDR3 sequence: CASLKGWTGELFF. In nucleotides, the CDR3 is TGTGCCAGCTTGAAGGGTTGGACCGGGGAGCTGTTTTTT.

The CDR3, as DNA: TGTGCCAGCAAAGCGGGGGCGCAACGGGTGACCCAGTACTTC. Its protein product is CASKAGAQRVTQYF. The chain couples TRBV2 to TRBJ2-5; 8 bases line up with TRBD2. Trimming at V came to 7 bases and at J to 7 bases, leaving 11 bases not matched to a gene. The CDR3 extends over 14 amino acids. Germline CDR1 SNHLY, CDR2 FYNNEI.

The J gene is TRBJ1-5, the V gene TRBV7-2; possibly TRBD1 for D (6 bases). The CDR3 extends over 15 amino acids. Germline CDR1 reads SGHTA; CDR2 reads FQGNSA. Trimming left V 5 bases short and J 0 bases short, with 11 bases between. CDR3 sequence: CASSPRTDSNQPQHF. Here the CDR3 DNA reads TGTGCCAGCAGCCCTCGGACAGATAGCAATCAGCCCCAGCATTTT.

The V gene is TRBV3-1, the J gene TRBJ1-1; 9 nucleotides align to TRBD1. The V gene's germline CDR1 is LGHDT and CDR2 YNNKEL (reference sequence). The CDR3 sequence is 18 residues long. Trimming cost V 0 bases and J 3 bases; bases outside gene matches: 11. The CDR3 loop reads CASSQEGDRAGKYTEAFF. Here the CDR3 DNA reads TGTGCCAGCAGCCAAGAAGGGGACAGGGCGGGTAAATACACTGAAGCTTTCTTT.

V gene TRBV5-1 combines with J gene TRBJ2-1; 10 positions agree with TRBD1. Per germline, CDR1 SGHRS and CDR2 YFSETQ. This CDR3 region has 13 residues. Trimming removed 7 bases from V and 6 bases from J; junction bases left unmatched: 4. CDR3 in DNA: TGCGCCAGCGGGACAGGGGTAATCAATGAGCAGTTCTTC. This encodes CASGTGVINEQFF.

V is TRBV30 and J is TRBJ1-1; D is undetermined. V lost 3 bases to trimming and J lost 10 bases, with 24 bases between them. Looked up from germline, CDR1 is GTSNPN and CDR2 is SVGIG (reference sequence). This CDR3 has 15 amino acids. DNA of the CDR3: TGTGCCTGGAGCCCAGCCGGTGGGTCGGGTAGCGGAGCTTTCTTT. This sequence encodes CAWSPAGGSGSGAFF.

The J gene is TRBJ2-7, the V gene TRBV6-5; the D gene is possibly TRBD2 (6 bases). Trimming cost V 6 bases and J 7 bases, with 13 bases left between them. The CDR3 extends over 12 amino acids. Germline CDR1 reads MNHEY; CDR2 reads SVGAGI. The CDR3 DNA sequence: TGTGCCAGCAGCAACCTCGGGGGAGAGCAGTACTTC. Protein sequence: CASSNLGGEQYF.

The chain couples TRBV24-1 to TRBJ2-5, with 11 bases identical to TRBD1. The CDR3 consists of 19 residues. Germline V gives CDR1 KGHDR, CDR2 SFDVKD. Trimming at V came to 4 bases and at J to 2 bases, leaving 14 bases not matched to a gene. The CDR3 nucleotides read TGTGCCACCAGTGACCCTATGCTTCGCGGGACAGGGGGTCAAGAGACCCAGTACTTC. Its protein is CATSDPMLRGTGGQETQYF.

CDR3 bases: TGCAGCGTTAATCCCGGGACAGGGGGCTACGAGCAGTACTTC. Amino acids: CSVNPGTGGYEQYF. This sequence joins TRBV29-1 and TRBJ2-7, with 11 bases that match TRBD1. Trimming took 5 bases from V and 3 from J; bases not matched to a gene: 6. CDR1 SQVTM and CDR2 ANQGSEA come from the germline V gene. CDR3 length: 14 residues.

Here the CDR3 DNA reads TGCAGTGCTAACACAAGCCCCACAGATACGCAGTATTTT. Translation gives CSANTSPTDTQYF. V is TRBV20-1 and J is TRBJ2-3; no reliable D call. V lost 4 bases, J lost 2 bases, and 10 bases lay in between. The length of the CDR3 is 13 residues. Germline assignment: CDR1 DFQATT and CDR2 SNEGSKA (reference sequence).

This clonotype has a single count. The chain has TRBV29-1 and TRBJ2-3; tentatively, D is TRBD2 (6 bases). V shed 7 bases and J shed 0 bases, with 17 bases lying between them. This CDR3 is built from 15 residues. The germline V gene encodes CDR1 SQVTM and CDR2 ANQGSEA. The CDR3: CSATFGGKSTDTQYF. CDR3 DNA: TGCAGCGCTACCTTCGGGGGAAAAAGCACAGATACGCAGTATTTT.

The chain has TRBV5-1 and TRBJ2-5, with 7 bases that match TRBD2. CDR3 length equals 16 residues. Trimming at V came to 0 bases and at J to 5 bases, leaving 10 bases not matched to a gene. Looked up from germline, CDR1 is SGHRS and CDR2 is YFSETQ. This CDR3 is CASSLAGLVGMETQYF. For the CDR3, the DNA is TGCGCCAGCAGCTTGGCAGGACTAGTTGGGATGGAGACCCAGTACTTC.

The chain is built from TRBV7-9 and TRBJ2-6; no definite D call. The CDR3 is 15 amino acids. The V end lost 2 bases, the J end lost 3 bases, and 8 bases lay between the germline ends. Per germline, CDR1 SEHNR and CDR2 FQNEAQ (reference sequence). This CDR3 reads CASSLWTDGANVLTF. The DNA of the CDR3 is TGTGCCAGCAGCTTATGGACGGATGGGGCCAACGTCCTGACTTTC.